The clone carrying this T cell receptor beta chain was counted many times. CDR1 is SEHNR and CDR2 is FQNEAQ in the germline V gene (reference sequence). The V and J ends lost 5 bases and 5 bases respectively, with 25 bases between them. The CDR3 has 17 residues. This sample's TCRbeta library carried unique molecular identifier barcodes. TCRdb re-analysed the PCR reads in MiXCR, keeping a single row per CDR3 protein. Among a few hundred thousand distinct CDR3 sequences, 10% were seen once, and the ten largest hold about 2.3%. This sample was included in a study of T-cell reconstitution after alpha-beta-depleted transplantation in children.

The receptor's source is a human donor who donated a stem cell graft to a child with acute lymphoblastic leukemia. This rearrangement joins TRBV7-9 to TRBJ2-7; D might be TRBD1 (7 bases). The sequences come from PBMCs from the stem cell graft donor, collected from the stem cell graft. The CDR3 region is CASSPRGTQVSIHEQYF. The CDR3 region has the DNA TGTGCCAGCAGCCCCAGGGGGACTCAGGTGTCCATACACGAGCAGTACTTC.